The TCR beta chain described here comes from a study of blood T cell repertoires in COVID-19. V dropped 6 bases and J dropped 5; count of bases not matched to a gene: 10. Germline CDR1 reads MNHEY; CDR2 reads SMNVEV (reference sequence). The CDR3 has 15 amino acids. Sequenced by immunoSEQ multiplex PCR; TCRdb stores in-frame clones only, minus some. The sample holds more than 200,000 clones, nearly 90% seen once. Input material: PBMCs or T cells enriched from blood (not recorded which). This chain connects TRBV27 to TRBJ1-2; 9 bases are a match to TRBD1. The TCR was taken from a man younger than 40 who had recovered from COVID-19. CDR3 coding DNA: TGTGCCAGCAGCTTGACAGGGGGAAGGGGATATGGCTACACCTTC. Translated: CASSLTGGRGYGYTF.